These T cell receptor beta chains were read from a single sample in a study of blood T cell repertoires in COVID-19. Produced via immunoSEQ multiplex PCR; TCRdb's table is partial and in-frame only. Of fewer than 55,000 clones in the sample, roughly two thirds were seen once. Input material: peripheral blood. All receptors derive from an older woman with acute or convalescent COVID-19. Each CDR3 is given with its conserved first and last residue. D genes are given only for firm matches.

v_call: TRBV3-1/TRBV3-2
d_call: .
cdr3_aa: CASSPRGGRPQETQYF

v_call: TRBV2
d_call: .
cdr3_aa: CASKSGANTGELFF

v_call: TRBV30
d_call: .
cdr3_aa: CAWTRGGNRGQFF

v_call: TRBV29-1
d_call: TRBD1
cdr3_aa: CSVEADRAEEQYF

v_call: TRBV5-1
d_call: .
cdr3_aa: CASSLGGANEQYF

v_call: TRBV6-1
d_call: .
cdr3_aa: CASSAHPLGGKGTKLFF

v_call: TRBV28
d_call: TRBD1
cdr3_aa: CASSGDRGNQPQHF

v_call: TRBV5-6
d_call: .
cdr3_aa: CASSSTRGTADTQYF

v_call: TRBV18
d_call: TRBD1
cdr3_aa: CASSPQGARGANVLTF

v_call: TRBV7-9
d_call: .
cdr3_aa: CASSLALGEETQYF

v_call: TRBV6-1
d_call: TRBD1
cdr3_aa: CASRPGQANTEAFF

v_call: TRBV27
d_call: .
cdr3_aa: CASSPGRPYEQYF

v_call: TRBV5-4
d_call: .
cdr3_aa: CASSQNRQVDYEQYF

v_call: TRBV18
d_call: .
cdr3_aa: CASSPQGAGELFF

v_call: TRBV7-8
d_call: .
cdr3_aa: CASSPSGVNTGELFF

v_call: TRBV28
d_call: .
cdr3_aa: CASSLPQGSTNEKLFF